The 27 T cell receptor beta chains in this list originate from one sample, sequenced in a study of blood T cells in healthy people across ages (dated by TCRdb to between 2014 and 2016). Libraries were prepared through 5' RACE. The sequencer listed for this sample is Illumina HiSeq 2500. The second PCR ran for roughly 7 to 12 cycles and used a J-beta primer mix along with a sample-barcoded 5' primer. TCRdb passed the public sequencing reads through fastp at Q25 and MiXCR, retaining productive beta sequences. Under each unique CDR3 protein, matching rows form one entry showing the most common genes and DNA. Across this sample there are about 680,000 distinct CDR3 sequences, with roughly 49% seen only once. 25% to 35% of the sample goes to the ten largest clones. Sequencing input: blood. These receptors all stem from a woman aged 55-69 years in good health.

The CDR3 protein is CASSPRTGETSEQYF. The CDR3 bases are TGTGCCAGCAGCCCCAGGACAGGGGAAACCTCCGAGCAGTACTTC. This chain joins TRBV7-9 and TRBJ2-7; 9 nucleotides line up with TRBD1. The CDR3 totals 15 residues. The trim removed 5 bases at V and 6 bases at J, leaving 11 bases unmatched. Germline CDR1 and CDR2: SEHNR and FQNEAQ (reference sequence).

V and J are TRBV7-2 and TRBJ1-1; a possible D gene is TRBD1 (5 bases). V shed 8 bases and J shed 3 bases, with 13 bases lying between them. Germline V lookup: CDR1 SGHTA, CDR2 FQGNSA. The CDR3 runs to 13 residues. This chain's CDR3 is CASARDRDTEAFF. DNA of the CDR3: TGTGCCAGCGCTAGGGACCGAGACACTGAAGCTTTCTTT.

The genes are TRBV7-2 and TRBJ2-7; D is unresolved. Between the trimmed V and J ends, which lost 1 base and 3 bases, there was a span of 13 bases. The germline gives CDR1 SGHTA, CDR2 FQGNSA. CDR3 length equals 15 residues. DNA for the CDR3: TGTGCCAGCAGCTTAGTCGTAGAAATCTTCTACGAGCAGTACTTC. Amino acid sequence: CASSLVVEIFYEQYF.

In regard to this clonotype: This may stem from a read error, because a much larger clone lies one nucleotide away. CDR3 in amino acids: CASSSSASSYNEQFF. As DNA, the CDR3 is TGTGCCAGCAGCTCTAGCGCGAGCTCCTACAATGAGCAGTTCTTC. The chain carries TRBV7-7 and TRBJ2-1; a weak D match, TRBD2 (6 bases). V lost 4 bases and J lost 0, with 10 bases in between. Germline CDR1 is SSHAT and CDR2 is FNYEAQ (reference sequence). The CDR3 has 15 residues.

This clonotype was found a few times. V and J are TRBV27 and TRBJ1-2, with D possibly TRBD1 on 5 matching bases. Germline V gene sequence: CDR1 MNHEY, CDR2 SMNVEV (reference sequence). V gave up 5 bases and J gave up 2 bases, with 15 bases separating them. CDR3 length: 15 residues. CDR3 nucleotides: TGTGCCAGCAGTATAAACCGGGACGGAAACTATGGCTACACCTTC. It encodes CASSINRDGNYGYTF.

This clonotype was detected a few times. The J gene is TRBJ2-7, the V gene TRBV29-1; D may be TRBD2 (5 bases). Trimming cost V 3 bases and J 7 bases, with 16 bases left between them. CDR3 size: 13 residues. The germline CDR1 and CDR2 sequences are SQVTM and ANQGSEA. CDR3 region: CSVELAPGDEQYF. The CDR3 region has the DNA TGCAGCGTTGAGCTAGCACCTGGGGATGAGCAGTACTTC.

The chain recombines TRBV7-2 with TRBJ2-3, with 9 positions matching TRBD1. Trimming cost V 5 bases and J 14 bases; bases outside gene matches: 14. This CDR3 region has 14 residues. The V gene's germline CDR1 is SGHTA and CDR2 FQGNSA. The DNA for the CDR3 is TGTGCCAGCAGCCTCAGAGATCCAGGACAGGGGCTGTATTTT. Protein: CASSLRDPGQGLYF. Variable domain in full (rest from reference TRBV7-2 and TRBJ2-3): GAGVSQSPSNKVTEKGKDVELRCDPISGHTALYWYRQSLGQGLEFLIYFQGNSAPDKSGLPSDRFSAERTGGSVSTLTIQRTQQEDSAVYLCASSLRDPGQGLYFGPGTRLTVL.

This clonotype has just a few counts. The V gene is TRBV27, the J gene TRBJ2-6; possibly TRBD1 or TRBD2 for D (5 bases each). Trimming cost V 5 bases and J 1 base, with 6 bases left between them. This CDR3 spans 14 amino acids. From germline, CDR1 is MNHEY and CDR2 SMNVEV (reference sequence). For the CDR3, the DNA is TGTGCCAGCAGTGGGGGTTCTGGGGCCAACGTCCTGACTTTC. As protein: CASSGGSGANVLTF.

In regard to this clonotype: One end of the junction is discordant with germline, which a read error may explain. The genes are TRBV5-1 and TRBJ2-6; TRBD1 aligns across 9 bases. The CDR3 extends over 17 amino acids. From germline, CDR1 is SGHRS and CDR2 YFSETQ. The DNA of the CDR3 is TGCGCCAGCGGCTTGGGGACAGGGAATCTTGGGGCCAACGTCCTGACTTTC. Its protein product is CASGLGTGNLGANVLTF.

This sequence joins TRBV6-5 and TRBJ2-1; D ambiguous. CDR3 length: 15 residues. The V gene's germline CDR1 is MNHEY and CDR2 SVGAGI. V was shortened by 0 bases and J by 0 bases, with 6 bases between the two germline ends. The CDR3 sequence is CASSYSASSYNEQFF. The CDR3 nucleotides read TGTGCCAGCAGTTACTCTGCAAGCTCCTACAATGAGCAGTTCTTC.

The V and J genes are TRBV9 and TRBJ2-4; 10 bases agree with TRBD1. V shed 4 bases and J 2 bases; nucleotides not matched to a gene: 6. CDR3 length: 16 amino acids. Germline CDR1 is SGDLS and CDR2 is YYNGEE. CDR3 DNA sequence: TGTGCCAGCAGCTTAAAGACAGGGGGCACCAAAAACATTCAGTACTTC. This codes for CASSLKTGGTKNIQYF.

The J gene is TRBJ1-2, the V gene TRBV7-2; the D is unclear. Germline V lookup: CDR1 SGHTA, CDR2 FQGNSA. The CDR3 contains 12 residues. Trimming took 4 bases from V and 4 from J, leaving 7 bases between them. Written as DNA, the CDR3 is TGTGCCAGCAGCTCAAACAGCTATGGCTACACCTTC. This translates into CASSSNSYGYTF.

The chain combines TRBV7-2 with TRBJ1-1; no clear D. Germline values: CDR1 SGHTA, CDR2 FQGNSA. The V end lost 1 base, the J end lost 6 bases, and 9 bases lay between the germline ends. The CDR3 is 13 amino acids. For the CDR3, the DNA is TGTGCCAGCAGCTTAGGAGGAGTCTCTGAAGCTTTCTTT. As protein: CASSLGGVSEAFF.

This chain uses TRBV5-1 with TRBJ1-1, with a tentative D call TRBD1 (6 bases). In germline, CDR1 is SGHRS, CDR2 YFSETQ. The CDR3 is 15 residues long. Between the trimmed V and J ends, which lost 2 bases and 2 bases, there was a span of 13 bases. The CDR3 DNA follows: TGCGCCAGCAGCTTCTTACAGGGCCTTAACACTGAAGCTTTCTTT. Its translation: CASSFLQGLNTEAFF.

The chain joins TRBV12-3 or TRBV12-4 to TRBJ2-3; the D gene is possibly TRBD2 (6 bases). The CDR3 has 14 residues. With 11 bases removed from V and 5 bases from J, the gap between germline ends came to 20 bases. As DNA, the CDR3 is TGTGCCTCAGGGCCGGGAGCACGATTAGATACGCAGTATTTT. It translates to CASGPGARLDTQYF.

This clonotype was seen more than once but under ten times. The chain is built from TRBV4-3 and TRBJ2-5; D possibly corresponds to TRBD2 (6 bases). Germline V lookup: CDR1 LGHNA, CDR2 YSLEER. V lost 4 bases and J 2 bases, leaving 14 bases between the germline ends. There are 15 residues in the CDR3. CDR3 coding DNA: TGCGCCAGCAGCCCCTCTGCGGGGTTTCAAGAGACCCAGTACTTC. It specifies CASSPSAGFQETQYF.

This chain joins TRBV27 and TRBJ1-6, with 9 bases that match TRBD1. The germline V gene encodes CDR1 MNHEY and CDR2 SMNVEV (reference sequence). Trimming took 5 bases from V and 11 from J; bases not matched to a gene: 7. The CDR3 contains 14 residues. CDR3: CASSPSDRGAPLHF. CDR3 nucleotides: TGTGCCAGCAGTCCCTCGGACAGGGGAGCACCCCTCCACTTT.

The V and J genes are TRBV3-1 and TRBJ2-5; D is perhaps TRBD1 (6 bases). The DNA end lines up better with TRBJ2-7; the J call may be wrong. The germline CDR1 and CDR2 sequences are LGHDT and YNNKEL (reference sequence). CDR3 length equals 14 residues. CDR3 amino acids: CASSQEGGADEQYF. The CDR3 bases are TGTGCCAGCAGCCAAGAAGGGGGAGCGGACGAGCAGTACTTC.

Ten or more counts support this clonotype. V gene TRBV7-3 combines with J gene TRBJ2-6, with D possibly TRBD2 on 6 matching bases. There are 15 residues in the CDR3. The V end was cut by 4 bases, the J end by 1 base, with 8 bases between. Germline CDR1 is SGHTA and CDR2 is FQGTGA. Here the CDR3 reads CASSSGGSGANVLTF. The CDR3 region has the DNA TGTGCCAGCAGCTCCGGGGGATCTGGGGCCAACGTCCTGACTTTC.

This clonotype was seen a few times. V usage is TRBV20-1 and J usage is TRBJ2-7; tentatively, D is TRBD1 (6 bases). Trimming shortened V by 1 base and J by 1 base, and 8 bases separated the two germline ends. Germline CDR1 DFQATT, CDR2 SNEGSKA (reference sequence). The length of the CDR3 is 13 residues. As DNA, the CDR3 is TGCAGTGCTAGAGGGGGGCCGTCCTACGAGCAGTACTTC. Its translation is CSARGGPSYEQYF.

This clonotype was detected a few times. The V and J genes are TRBV20-1 and TRBJ2-5; 7 bases match TRBD1. Germline V CDR1 and CDR2: DFQATT, SNEGSKA (reference sequence). V shed 0 bases and J 2 bases; nucleotides not matched to a gene: 3. The CDR3 totals 14 residues. The chain's CDR3 is CSARDWDRQETQYF. CDR3 nucleotide sequence: TGCAGTGCTAGAGATTGGGACAGACAAGAGACCCAGTACTTC.

The chain uses TRBV4-3 and TRBJ2-7; possible D gene TRBD1, 5 bases. Germline V gene lookup returns CDR1 LGHNA and CDR2 YSLEER. The CDR3 has 14 amino acids. Trimming stripped 1 base from V and 3 bases from J, with 10 bases between. The CDR3 loop reads CASSQGQPGYEQYF. CDR3 nucleotide sequence: TGCGCCAGCAGCCAAGGACAGCCCGGCTACGAGCAGTACTTC.

This clonotype has a handful of counts. The CDR3 coding sequence is TGTGCCAGCAGCCCAGGTGACAGGGGCGTTCAAGAGACCCAGTACTTC. This translates into CASSPGDRGVQETQYF. V and J are TRBV11-2 and TRBJ2-5, with 8 bases that match TRBD1. This CDR3 has 16 residues. Unmatched junction bases numbered 10, after V lost 5 bases and J lost 2 bases. Looked up from germline, CDR1 is SGHAT and CDR2 is FQNNGV.

DNA for the CDR3: TGCAGCGTTGAGTGGGGACAGGGACAAGAGACCCAGTACTTC. It translates to CSVEWGQGQETQYF. The rearrangement joins TRBV29-1 to TRBJ2-5, with 9 bases lining up with TRBD1. The CDR3 is made up of 14 amino acids. Germline V gene lookup returns CDR1 SQVTM and CDR2 ANQGSEA. The V and J ends lost 3 bases and 2 bases, in that order; junction bases with no gene match: 4.

This clonotype showed up just once. J is TRBJ2-1 and V is TRBV18, with a weak D call TRBD2 (5 bases). The ends were cut back, 0 bases at V and 10 bases at J, with 13 bases in the middle. The CDR3 runs 14 residues. Germline V CDR1 and CDR2: KGHSH, LQKENI. This CDR3 is CASSPPTSGKEQFF. CDR3 nucleotide sequence: TGTGCCAGCTCACCACCGACCAGCGGAAAGGAGCAGTTCTTC.

This clonotype has more than one count but fewer than ten. This chain connects TRBV20-1 to TRBJ2-5, with D maybe TRBD2 (5 bases). Trimming shortened V by 5 bases and J by 7 bases, and 8 bases separated the two germline ends. The CDR3 covers 10 residues. Germline lookup yields CDR1 DFQATT and CDR2 SNEGSKA (reference sequence). This CDR3 is CSADGVTQYF. The CDR3 coding sequence is TGCAGTGCTGACGGGGTGACCCAGTACTTC.

This clonotype was picked up one time. The chain carries TRBV5-1 and TRBJ2-7; TRBD2 agrees at 8 bases. Germline CDR1 reads SGHRS; CDR2 reads YFSETQ. The J segment lost 2 bases and the V segment lost 5 bases, leaving 3 bases of the junction unmatched. The CDR3 runs to 13 residues. CDR3 residues: CASRLADTYEQYF. As DNA, the CDR3 is TGCGCCAGCAGACTAGCGGATACCTACGAGCAGTACTTC.